Described below is a single T cell receptor (beta chain) sequence and its context. Its target antigen remains unknown. No base quality values were provided; no much bigger clone lies one nucleotide off. According to the germline V gene, CDR1 reads SGHRS and CDR2 reads YFSETQ. The CDR3 sequence holds 17 residues, the cysteine and phenylalanine included. CDR3 DNA only is kept here, 51 bases in frame from base 1. The trim is 0 bases for V and 3 bases for J, with a gap of 18 bases between the germline ends. The study evaluated CTLA-4 blockade (ipilimumab) given together with focal radiation therapy in patients who had chemo-refractory metastatic non-small-cell lung cancer. Library method: the immunoSEQ multiplex PCR assay. TCRdb mirrors the immuneACCESS table, restricted to in-frame sequences. Some clones are absent from its copies; in checked studies, under half trace to an unresolved V gene, and the reason for the others is unknown. The sample has around 41,000 clones on record, over 60% of them singletons. The ten most abundant clones make up roughly 25% of the sample.

The data derive from a study of radiotherapy plus CTLA-4 blockade in lung cancer (dated by TCRdb to the late 2010s). Regarding the complete study: Among enrolled patients, around 18% had an objective response and 25% to 40% reached disease control.

The research as a whole found: After treatment with radiotherapy and ipilimumab, TCR clones that originated in tumors expanded in peripheral blood. Increased serum interferon-beta after radiation, together with early dynamic changes in blood T cell clones, were reported to be the strongest predictors of response.

The sequence was collected from a human donor with non-small cell lung cancer who had a partial response to radiotherapy plus ipilimumab. The input for sequencing was peripheral blood, taken from a patient treated with radiotherapy plus ipilimumab. The V and J segments used are TRBV5-1 and TRBJ1-1; the D gene is perhaps TRBD1, from 6 matching bases. The CDR3 region: CASSLAVGAALDTEAFF. The bases are TGCGCCAGCAGCTTGGCCGTGGGGGCGGCCTTGGACACTGAAGCTTTCTTT.